The sequence of this T cell receptor beta chain was determined in a study of blood T cell repertoires in COVID-19. Study summary: Both acute and convalescent COVID-19 samples were obtained from the United States, Italy and Spain. Nucleic acid was either cDNA or gDNA, and it came from T cells, B-cell-depleted T cells, or PBMCs.

V gave up 4 bases and J gave up 8 bases; unmatched junction bases: 8. CDR1 and CDR2 (germline): SGDLS, YYNGEE. The CDR3 is 15 residues long. Profiling relied on immunoSEQ multiplex PCR, and the TCRdb table lists in-frame clones only, not all of them. The top ten clones hold roughly 4.5% of a sample with 85,000 to 120,000 clones, around 90% of them seen once. The specimen sequenced was peripheral blood. The sequence came from a man aged 18 to 30 with acute or convalescent COVID-19. This chain links TRBV9 with TRBJ2-1; TRBD2 matches at 11 bases. The CDR3: CASSSRLAGKDEQFF. In DNA, the CDR3 is TGTGCCAGCAGCTCCCGACTAGCGGGGAAGGATGAGCAGTTCTTC.